One sample yielded the 3 T cell receptor beta chains listed below, sequenced in a study of blood T cell repertoires in COVID-19. Clones were read by immunoSEQ multiplex PCR, and TCRdb kept only the in-frame ones, dropping some. The profile covers about 150,000 clones, with 70% to 85% appearing a single time and roughly 20% taken by the ten largest. The sequencing input was PBMCs or T cells enriched from blood (not recorded which). The receptors derive from a woman in her 70s in a cohort exposed to, infected with or recovered from COVID-19 (not recorded which).

The CDR3 DNA reads TGTGCCAGCAGTCCGGGGGAGAGTGAGCAGTTCTTC. The encoded protein is CASSPGESEQFF. The rearrangement joins TRBV12-3 or TRBV12-4 to TRBJ2-1; tentative D call: TRBD2 (6 bases). The CDR3 contains 12 residues. V was cut by 5 bases and J by 9 bases, with 11 bases left in between.

The chain couples TRBV28 to TRBJ2-5, with a tentative D call TRBD2 (6 bases). The V gene lost 6 bases and the J gene lost 0 bases, with 17 bases spanning the gap. Germline loops: CDR1 MDHEN, CDR2 SYDVKM. The CDR3 loop spans 16 amino acids. CDR3 sequence: CASRSGRLMYQETQYF. CDR3 sequence (DNA): TGTGCCAGCAGGAGTGGGAGGCTCATGTACCAAGAGACCCAGTACTTC.

The chain couples TRBV5-1 to TRBJ2-5, with 7 bases identical to TRBD1. The CDR3 spans 14 residues. V dropped 4 bases and J dropped 1; count of bases not matched to a gene: 4. CDR1 and CDR2 from the germline V gene are SGHRS and YFSETQ. CDR3 nucleotide sequence: TGCGCCAGCAGCACTGGACAGGTCCAAGAGACCCAGTACTTC. Protein product: CASSTGQVQETQYF.